These 31 T cell receptor beta chains share one sample of origin, sequenced in a study of blood T cell repertoires in COVID-19. Measured with immunoSEQ multiplex PCR; TCRdb has only the in-frame clones, and not every one. The sample includes nearly 95,000 clones, around 90% of them seen just once. Sequenced input: peripheral blood. The receptor source for this set is a woman older than 75 with acute or convalescent COVID-19.

Details on this clone: Mismatch with germline at one junction end may stem from a read error. The rearrangement links TRBV12-3 or TRBV12-4 to TRBJ1-1; D is unresolved. This CDR3 has 13 amino acids. CDR3 in amino acids: CASRLDTNTEAFF. The CDR3 DNA reads TGTGCCAGCAGATTAGACACGAACACTGAAGCTTTCTTT.

V is TRBV7-2 and J is TRBJ2-4, with D possibly TRBD1 on 5 matching bases. The length of the CDR3 is 17 residues. The germline V gene has CDR1 SGHTA and CDR2 FQGNSA. V lost 0 bases and J 1 base, leaving 13 bases between the germline ends. CDR3 sequence reads: CASSLAPGPGAKNIQYF. In DNA form, the CDR3 reads TGTGCCAGCAGCTTAGCCCCAGGCCCAGGGGCCAAAAACATTCAGTACTTC.

This chain links TRBV6-5 with TRBJ2-7, with 11 bases aligning to TRBD2. V shed 6 bases, J shed 0 bases, and the junction held 4 bases outside the gene matches. Germline CDR1 MNHEY, CDR2 SVGAGI. There are 15 residues in the CDR3. The CDR3 spells CASRHGLAGSYEQYF. As DNA, the CDR3 is TGTGCCAGCAGACACGGACTAGCGGGCTCCTACGAGCAGTACTTC.

This chain connects TRBV7-6 to TRBJ2-3, with TRBD2 as a possible D gene (6 bases). Trimming removed 5 bases at V and 4 bases at J, with 13 bases between. CDR1 and CDR2 from the germline V gene are SGHVS and FNYEAQ. CDR3 length equals 14 residues. CDR3 nucleotides: TGTGCCAGCAGCCGGCTTGCGGGATCAGATACGCAGTATTTT. Its translation is CASSRLAGSDTQYF.

The V gene is TRBV6-6, the J gene TRBJ2-1; the match to TRBD2 covers 12 bases. This CDR3 spans 18 amino acids. Germline V CDR1 and CDR2: MNHNY, SVGAGI (reference sequence). The V segment lost 5 bases and the J segment 6 bases; nucleotides outside the gene matches: 14. The chain's CDR3 is CASSLSPGTSGRGNEQFF. DNA of the CDR3: TGTGCCAGCAGTCTGAGTCCCGGGACTAGCGGGCGGGGCAATGAGCAGTTCTTC.

V is TRBV15 and J is TRBJ2-2; D not resolved. Germline V gene lookup returns CDR1 LNHNV and CDR2 YYDKDF (reference sequence). V was clipped by 1 base and J by 7 bases, with 4 bases between them. The CDR3 runs to 12 residues. DNA of the CDR3: TGTGCCACCAGCAGAGTGAGCGGGGAGCTGTTTTTT. It yields the protein CATSRVSGELFF.

This clone was seen a few times. The chain links TRBV28 to TRBJ1-6; D might be TRBD1 (5 bases). Trimming cost V 8 bases and J 9 bases, with 20 bases left between them. Germline CDR1 MDHEN, CDR2 SYDVKM. CDR3 length equals 15 residues. Here the CDR3 reads CASRTLDGRGSPLHF. The CDR3 nucleotides are TGTGCCAGCCGGACATTGGACGGGAGGGGTTCACCCCTCCACTTT.

This chain connects TRBV6-2 or TRBV6-3 to TRBJ2-3, with D perhaps TRBD1 (6 bases). V lost 0 bases and J lost 0, with 13 bases in between. CDR1 MNHEY and CDR2 SVGEGT come from the germline V gene. This CDR3 region has 17 residues. CDR3 region: CASSYSPTGLSTDTQYF. The DNA for the CDR3 is TGTGCCAGCAGTTACTCTCCAACAGGGTTGAGCACAGATACGCAGTATTTT.

V and J are TRBV5-6 and TRBJ1-5, with TRBD1 matching 7 bases. CDR1 and CDR2 (germline): SGHDT, YYEEEE. The V segment lost 4 bases and the J segment 5 bases; nucleotides outside the gene matches: 6. The CDR3 runs 14 residues. CDR3: CASSQGQIDQPQHF. As DNA, the CDR3 is TGTGCCAGCAGCCAGGGACAGATAGATCAGCCCCAGCATTTT.

V gene TRBV7-9 combines with J gene TRBJ2-5; D ambiguous. The V gene's germline CDR1 is SEHNR and CDR2 FQNEAQ (reference sequence). Deletions cut 5 bases from V and 5 bases from J, with 12 bases between. This CDR3 is 13 amino acids long. CDR3 sequence: CASSGLSSETQYF. In DNA, the CDR3 is TGTGCCAGCAGCGGCCTTAGCTCGGAGACCCAGTACTTC.

The V gene is TRBV24-1, the J gene TRBJ2-3; weak D call: TRBD1 (5 bases). The CDR3 covers 16 residues. With 2 bases removed from V and 0 bases from J, the gap between germline ends came to 11 bases. In germline, CDR1 is KGHDR, CDR2 SFDVKD. CDR3 sequence: CATSDSTVTSTDTQYF. The DNA of the CDR3 is TGTGCCACCAGTGATTCGACAGTTACGAGCACAGATACGCAGTATTTT.

V gene TRBV12-3 or TRBV12-4 combines with J gene TRBJ2-7; 7 bases align to TRBD2. The CDR3 consists of 12 residues. J gave up 3 bases and V 8 bases, and 4 bases lay outside the gene matches. The CDR3 DNA follows: TGTGCCAGCCAATCGGGAGGCTACGAGCAGTACTTC. Translating gives CASQSGGYEQYF.

This chain uses TRBV5-5 with TRBJ2-7; possibly TRBD2 for D (7 bases). CDR1 is SGHKS and CDR2 is YYEKEE in the germline V gene (reference sequence). The CDR3 loop spans 15 amino acids. The V end was cut by 0 bases, the J end by 7 bases, with 17 bases between. The CDR3 here is CASSLAGGRRDEQYF. For the CDR3, the DNA is TGTGCCAGCAGCTTGGCCGGGGGGCGCCGTGATGAGCAGTACTTC. The full variable domain, rest sourced from reference TRBV5-5 and TRBJ2-7, is DAGVTQSPTHLIKTRGQQVTLRCSPISGHKSVSWYQQVLGQGPQFIFQYYEKEERGRGNFPDRFSARQFPNYSSELNVNALLLGDSALYLCASSLAGGRRDEQYFGPGTRLTVT.

The rearrangement links TRBV18 to TRBJ1-2; D remains unclear. Germline V gene data show CDR1 as KGHSH and CDR2 as LQKENI. There are 15 residues in the CDR3. With 1 base removed from V and 0 bases from J, the gap between germline ends came to 9 bases. CDR3 in amino acids: CASSPQPQANYGYTF. The CDR3 DNA is TGTGCCAGCTCACCACAGCCGCAAGCTAACTATGGCTACACCTTC.

This chain joins TRBV19 and TRBJ1-1, with D perhaps TRBD1 (5 bases). V shed 5 bases and J shed 0 bases, with 13 bases lying between them. The length of the CDR3 is 15 residues. CDR1 and CDR2 from the germline V gene are LNHDA and SQIVND (reference sequence). CDR3 residues: CASSLTASLNTEAFF. As DNA, the CDR3 is TGTGCCAGTAGTCTGACAGCGAGCTTGAACACTGAAGCTTTCTTT.

The rearrangement joins TRBV29-1 to TRBJ2-5; 8 bases map to TRBD2. The germline CDR1 and CDR2 sequences are SQVTM and ANQGSEA. The CDR3 covers 16 residues. With V trimmed by 4 bases and J by 7 bases, 17 bases remained unmatched. The CDR3 nucleotides are TGCAGCGTTGTGGAAGTTGCGGGAGGTTCTACGGGGACCCAGTACTTC. Residues: CSVVEVAGGSTGTQYF.

The chain combines TRBV5-1 with TRBJ2-7; 7 bases agree with TRBD1. V gave up 4 bases and J gave up 13 bases; unmatched junction bases: 14. Germline lookup yields CDR1 SGHRS and CDR2 YFSETQ. The CDR3 is 13 residues long. The CDR3 coding sequence is TGCGCCAGCAGCAATAGTGGGACAGTGGCTAACTACTTC. This translates into CASSNSGTVANYF.

The J gene is TRBJ1-6, the V gene TRBV3-1 (or the pseudogene TRBV3-2); D gene unclear. Looked up from germline, CDR1 is LGHDT and CDR2 is YNNKEL (reference sequence). Trimming removed 1 base at V and 8 bases at J, with 6 bases between. The CDR3 is 13 amino acids. CDR3: CASSQAQDSPLHF. The CDR3 DNA is TGTGCCAGCAGCCAAGCTCAGGATTCACCCCTCCACTTT.

A remark on this clone: The same CDR3 is also encoded by other DNA sequences in this sample. V usage is TRBV9 and J usage is TRBJ1-2; 8 positions agree with TRBD1. The germline CDR1 and CDR2 sequences are SGDLS and YYNGEE. V shed 4 bases and J 5 bases; nucleotides not matched to a gene: 7. The CDR3 loop spans 14 amino acids. CDR3 region: CASSPQTGDYGYTF. CDR3 nucleotides: TGTGCCAGCAGCCCCCAGACAGGGGATTATGGCTACACCTTC.

There are a few counts of this clone. For the CDR3, the DNA is TGTGCCAGCAGCCGGGAGCGGGCTAATTCACCCCTCCACTTT. Its translation is CASSRERANSPLHF. The gene calls are TRBV6-5 and TRBJ1-6, with D unclear. The CDR3 covers 14 residues. Trimming left V 6 bases short and J 6 bases short, with 12 bases between. The germline V gene has CDR1 MNHEY and CDR2 SVGAGI.

Written as DNA, the CDR3 is TGCGCCAGCAGCCAAGACCCTAGCTCCTATAATTCACCCCTCCACTTT. Its translation is CASSQDPSSYNSPLHF. The rearrangement joins TRBV4-1 to TRBJ1-6; D not resolved. Per the germline V gene, CDR1 is MGHRA and CDR2 is YSYEKL. V was shortened by 0 bases and J by 0 bases, with 6 bases between the two germline ends. The CDR3 is made up of 16 amino acids.

The genes are TRBV5-1 and TRBJ1-5; 7 nucleotides match TRBD1. After removal of 5 bases from V and 6 bases from J, the junction contained 8 bases not matched to a gene. The CDR3 length is 14 residues. Looked up from germline, CDR1 is SGHRS and CDR2 is YFSETQ. Written as DNA, the CDR3 is TGCGCCAGCAGGAGGGGGCTCGGAACTCAGCCCCAGCATTTT. Translating gives CASRRGLGTQPQHF.

The chain has TRBV5-4 and TRBJ2-1, with 8 bases matching TRBD2. Unmatched junction bases numbered 3, after V lost 4 bases and J lost 0 bases. This CDR3 has 15 amino acids. Germline CDR1 and CDR2: SGHNT and YYREEE (reference sequence). The CDR3 is CASSITSGSYNEQFF. The DNA for the CDR3 is TGTGCCAGCAGCATTACTAGCGGCTCCTACAATGAGCAGTTCTTC.

This sequence joins TRBV7-3 and TRBJ2-5, with a possible D match to TRBD2 (6 bases). V lost 2 bases and J lost 5, with 9 bases in between. The CDR3 length is 13 residues. CDR1 is SGHTA and CDR2 is FQGTGA in the germline V gene. The CDR3, as DNA: TGTGCCAGCAGCTTATCTGGGAGGGAGACCCAGTACTTC. Translation gives CASSLSGRETQYF.

This chain uses TRBV4-3 with TRBJ1-1, with 7 bases aligning to TRBD1. The germline gives CDR1 LGHNA, CDR2 YSLEER. This CDR3 contains 15 residues. The V segment lost 4 bases and the J segment 0 bases; nucleotides outside the gene matches: 5. CDR3: CASSRHRGLNTEAFF. Written as DNA, the CDR3 is TGCGCCAGCAGCCGCCACAGGGGACTGAACACTGAAGCTTTCTTT.

J is TRBJ2-3 and V is TRBV29-1, with D hard to call. Germline V gene data show CDR1 as SQVTM and CDR2 as ANQGSEA. The CDR3 is made up of 15 amino acids. V was clipped by 0 bases and J by 7 bases, with 17 bases between them. The CDR3 region has the DNA TGCAGCGTTGAAGATTCCCAAGAGGAGCCCTATACGCAGTATTTT. Translating it yields CSVEDSQEEPYTQYF.

This clone was counted once. The rearrangement joins TRBV19 to TRBJ2-3; 16 bases match TRBD2. The V segment lost 5 bases and the J segment 4 bases; nucleotides outside the gene matches: 9. Per germline, CDR1 LNHDA and CDR2 SQIVND (reference sequence). This CDR3 is built from 18 residues. The CDR3 DNA sequence: TGTGCCAGTAGTGTGTCCGGGACTAGCGGGGGGGCCTCAGATACGCAGTATTTT. Protein: CASSVSGTSGGASDTQYF.

V gene TRBV19 combines with J gene TRBJ1-6; 10 bases fit TRBD1. CDR1 and CDR2 from the germline V gene are LNHDA and SQIVND (reference sequence). Losses at the gene ends were 4 bases for V and 7 bases for J; bases not matched to a gene: 7. The CDR3 is 16 amino acids. The CDR3 region has the DNA TGTGCCAGTAGTAGCCGGGACAGGGGTTTCAATTCACCCCTCCACTTT. This codes for CASSSRDRGFNSPLHF.

This chain uses TRBV2 with TRBJ2-3; D possibly corresponds to TRBD2 (6 bases). Germline CDR1 reads SNHLY; CDR2 reads FYNNEI. The CDR3 is 12 residues long. V was shortened by 6 bases and J by 6 bases, with 10 bases between the two germline ends. The CDR3 region has the DNA TGTGCCAGCAGGCGGGGTGGGGATACGCAGTATTTT. Translation: CASRRGGDTQYF.

This sequence joins TRBV7-8 and TRBJ1-2; 7 nucleotides line up with TRBD1. Per germline, CDR1 SGHVS and CDR2 FQNEAQ. V lost 1 base and J lost 8; bases outside the gene matches: 16. This CDR3 region has 17 residues. CDR3 amino acids: CASSLGGTEWVLSGYTF. The CDR3 DNA sequence: TGTGCCAGCAGCTTAGGTGGGACAGAATGGGTTCTATCGGGCTACACCTTC.

This clone was found once. The same CDR3 arises from other DNA sequences in this sample as well. V is TRBV19 and J is TRBJ1-5; D gene unclear. Germline V gene lookup returns CDR1 LNHDA and CDR2 SQIVND (reference sequence). V was trimmed by 2 bases and J by 5 bases, leaving 4 bases between them. The CDR3 is 12 amino acids. CDR3 in DNA: TGTGCCAGTAGTATATTAGATCAGCCCCAGCATTTT. Its translation: CASSILDQPQHF.